The present TCR beta chain was sequenced within a study of cytomegalovirus exposure and HLA in healthy donors. The CDR3 length is 15 residues. Germline V CDR1 and CDR2: SGHRS, YFSETQ. V trimming: 0 bases; J trimming: 10 bases; junction bases outside the gene matches: 9. Notes on this clone: The sample holds other DNA sequences that translate to the same CDR3.

A multiplex PCR was run with 60 Vbeta primers and 13 Jbeta primers. Some clones are missing from TCRdb's copy, which holds only in-frame ones; the method was immunoSEQ multiplex PCR. The sample includes 150,000 to 200,000 clones, roughly 80% of them seen just once. This TCR was recovered from a middle-aged woman in good health and CMV-seronegative. The chain links TRBV5-1 to TRBJ2-1; 8 nucleotides match TRBD1. Sequencing was carried out using PBMCs. CDR3 DNA sequence: TGCGCCAGCAGCTTGGCCTTGGGACAGGTAAACGAGCAGTTCTTC. This translates into CASSLALGQVNEQFF.